The TCR beta chain described here comes from a study of blood T cell repertoires in COVID-19. Whole-study context: Collection of acute and convalescent COVID-19 samples took place in the United States, Italy and Spain. T cells, B-cell-depleted T cells, or PBMCs provided the cDNA or gDNA that served as material.

The J segment lost 3 bases and the V segment lost 4 bases, leaving 10 bases of the junction unmatched. Germline lookup yields CDR1 SGHRS and CDR2 YFSETQ. This CDR3 is built from 15 residues. Per the original methods: Estimated nucleated cell counts came from reference gene primer amplification. Sequencing used immunoSEQ multiplex PCR; TCRdb keeps in-frame clones, though not all of them. The DNA was the basis for D and trimming; V, J and clone size are from that table. The table lists fewer than 95,000 clones, roughly 88% of them singletons. Sequenced input: peripheral blood. The clonotype originates from a man aged 50 to 59 with active or convalescent COVID-19. The gene calls are TRBV5-1 and TRBJ2-7; 7 bases align to TRBD1. The CDR3 reads CASSPDTGTVYEQYF. The CDR3 DNA reads TGCGCCAGCAGCCCAGATACCGGGACAGTCTACGAGCAGTACTTC.